This T cell receptor (beta chain) came from a study of shared T cell receptors in the human thymus (dated by TCRdb to 2020 to 2022). For context, the study as a whole: The study examined how the human thymus generates shared, self-reactive T-cell receptor alpha chains.

This clone appeared once. Its specific antigen is unknown. No per-base quality is available; no much larger clone lies one base away. The library relied on the immunoSEQ multiplex PCR assay. The table comes from immuneACCESS by way of TCRdb, which keeps in-frame sequences with V and J called. Part of the clones is missing from these tables; in studies checked, under half for an unresolved V gene and the rest for unknown reasons. The sample profile shows roughly 660,000 clones; roughly 90% of them were found once. The ten top clones hold approximately 0.011% of the sample. These data also featured in a second study, about human thymus T cells. As the second publication notes: Immunologically healthy infants undergoing open corrective cardiac surgery for congenital heart defects in Finland were used as donors. Thymus tissue was obtained as surgical resects removed during corrective cardiac surgery. Biased V and J gene segment usage appeared to be present in both thymic and peripheral blood repertoires. Highly overlapping thymic TCR repertoires among unrelated individuals were reported in the related research. The study used roughly eight infant thymus samples plus four related peripheral blood samples to characterize TCR alpha and beta repertoires. Donor ages ranged from roughly 6 to 250 days, and the cohort comprised six male and a couple of female infants. Thymocytes were freed from the tissue by mechanical means and kept at -70 degrees C as pellets of roughly 10-32 million cells. Genomic DNA was extracted from frozen cell pellets with a QIAsymphony instrument. Using the immunoSEQ multiplex PCR assay, the TCRB and TCRAD loci were amplified from a standardized quantity of quality-controlled genomic DNA. The V(D)J region was spanned by amplicons of a length sufficient to cover the CDR3 and to identify V and J genes. The commercial immunoSEQ service was used to sequence amplicons on an Illumina platform. Primer bias and sequencing errors were corrected as previously described, and TCRAD and TCRB definitions were based on the IMGT database. immunoSEQ Analyzer 3.0 and VDJTools were used for repertoire analysis, which covered basic statistics, V/J segment usage, diversity estimates, rarefaction and pairwise overlap. Chao1, ChaoE, Efron-Thisted, Shannon and inverse Simpson indices were used to estimate diversity, which was also estimated on datasets down-sampled to the smallest sample. For repertoire overlap, CDR3 nucleotide sequence, V gene and J gene had to match strictly, and clustering was done by Jaccard-based multidimensional scaling. Thymus samples yielded on average approximately 860,000 unique TCRB clonotypes, compared with 70,000 to 85,000 from blood samples.

The source material was thymocytes. This receptor was obtained from a boy under three years old with a congenital heart defect. Donor details come from another sample of the same person, matched by shared clones.

This receptor has the CDR3 CASSSGQGFSEQYF. The nucleotide sequence is TGTGCCAGCAGCTCGGGACAGGGATTTAGCGAGCAGTACTTC. This receptor chain uses TRBV7-2 and TRBJ2-7; TRBD1 aligns with 9 central bases. From the cysteine up to the phenylalanine, the CDR3 has a length of 14 residues. The only DNA kept is the CDR3, 42 bases in frame from the first base. Relative to germline, V is missing 4 bases and J is missing 6 bases, with 7 bases of the junction outside any gene match. According to the germline V gene, CDR1 reads SGHTA and CDR2 reads FQGNSA.